Presented here are 22 T cell receptor beta chains from one specimen sequenced in a study of radiotherapy plus CTLA-4 blockade in lung cancer. Here immunoSEQ multiplex PCR was the method, and the copy in TCRdb shows in-frame clones only, minus some. This sample has about 98,000 clones, with approximately 78% found just once. Sequenced material: peripheral blood, taken from a patient treated with radiotherapy plus ipilimumab. The origin of the receptors is a human donor with non-small cell lung cancer who had a partial response to radiotherapy plus ipilimumab.

This clone was counted only a few times. The V and J genes are TRBV28 and TRBJ2-1, with 8 bases aligning to TRBD2. The V segment lost 10 bases and the J segment 1 base; nucleotides outside the gene matches: 12. In germline, CDR1 is MDHEN, CDR2 SYDVKM. CDR3 length: 16 amino acids. The CDR3 sequence is CATTTGGSRSYNEQFF. CDR3 sequence (DNA): TGTGCCACCACCACGGGAGGGAGTCGGTCCTACAATGAGCAGTTCTTC.

Only a few counts were recorded for this clone. The rearrangement joins TRBV9 to TRBJ2-7, with TRBD2 identical over 9 bases. There are 16 residues in the CDR3. Germline trimming cut 0 bases from V and 3 bases from J; bases unmatched to any gene: 7. Germline-derived CDR1 and CDR2 are SGDLS and YYNGEE. The CDR3 loop reads CASSVGGSGSFYEQYF. CDR3 nucleotide sequence: TGTGCCAGCAGCGTAGGGGGTAGCGGGAGTTTCTACGAGCAGTACTTC.

The chain employs TRBV6-1 and TRBJ2-7, with TRBD2 identical over 8 bases. CDR3 length equals 13 residues. Trimming removed 4 bases from V and 3 bases from J; junction bases left unmatched: 2. Looked up from germline, CDR1 is MNHNS and CDR2 is SASEGT. The CDR3 sequence: CASSAGLGYEQYF. As DNA, the CDR3 is TGTGCCAGCAGTGCGGGACTAGGCTACGAGCAGTACTTC.

V usage is TRBV6-6 and J usage is TRBJ1-1; D unresolved. V shed 2 bases and J shed 6 bases, with 10 bases lying between them. CDR3 length equals 13 residues. Germline CDR1 MNHNY, CDR2 SVGAGI (reference sequence). CDR3 in DNA: TGTGCCAGCAGTTACCAAATTGGGCCTGAAGCTTTCTTT. Protein sequence: CASSYQIGPEAFF.

This clone was counted only a few times. The chain uses TRBV19 and TRBJ2-2; D gene unclear. The CDR3 runs 12 residues. V was pared by 7 bases and J by 5 bases, with 8 bases between. Per germline, CDR1 LNHDA and CDR2 SQIVND (reference sequence). Here the CDR3 DNA reads TGTGCCAGTACCTTTCGGACCGGGGAGCTGTTTTTT. Its translation is CASTFRTGELFF.

The genes are TRBV28 and TRBJ1-1, with 7 bases fitting TRBD1. After removal of 4 bases from V and 2 bases from J, the junction contained 7 bases not matched to a gene. Germline CDR1 MDHEN, CDR2 SYDVKM. The length of the CDR3 is 15 residues. The CDR3 coding sequence is TGTGCCAGCAGTTCCACCGGGACAGCCAACACTGAAGCTTTCTTT. Encoded protein: CASSSTGTANTEAFF.

This clone was observed a single time. The chain couples TRBV28 to TRBJ2-7; 8 bases are shared with TRBD2. Looked up from germline, CDR1 is MDHEN and CDR2 is SYDVKM. The CDR3 consists of 15 residues. The trim removed 4 bases at V and 4 bases at J, leaving 9 bases unmatched. This chain's CDR3 is CASSSPRGGVYEQYF. In DNA form, the CDR3 reads TGTGCCAGCAGTTCCCCTCGGGGGGGGGTTTACGAGCAGTACTTC.

The chain is built from TRBV19 and TRBJ1-3, with D perhaps matching TRBD1 (6 bases). CDR1 LNHDA and CDR2 SQIVND come from the germline V gene (reference sequence). Trimming removed 8 bases at V and 6 bases at J, with 14 bases between. The CDR3 covers 13 residues. CDR3 DNA: TGTGCCAGTGGGGCAGGGGCGGCAAACACCATATATTTT. It is translated as CASGAGAANTIYF.

The chain's CDR3 is CASSSQGTNEKLFF. The CDR3, as DNA: TGTGCCAGCAGTTCGCAGGGTACTAATGAAAAACTGTTTTTT. The rearrangement links TRBV2 to TRBJ1-4; TRBD1 might be the D (5 bases). Germline CDR1 and CDR2: SNHLY and FYNNEI. The CDR3 has 14 residues. Trimming removed 5 bases from V and 2 bases from J, with 9 bases in between.

This sequence joins TRBV6-5 and TRBJ2-7; the D gene is possibly TRBD2 (5 bases). Trimming shortened V by 5 bases and J by 2 bases, and 16 bases separated the two germline ends. The germline CDR1 and CDR2 sequences are MNHEY and SVGAGI. This CDR3 contains 15 residues. CDR3 nucleotides: TGTGCCAGCAGTCTCCTTATTGAGGGCCCCTACGAGCAGTACTTC. Its translation: CASSLLIEGPYEQYF.

This rearrangement joins TRBV19 to TRBJ2-7; 9 positions agree with TRBD2. V lost 3 bases, J lost 2 bases, and 5 bases stayed unmatched. Germline values: CDR1 LNHDA, CDR2 SQIVND (reference sequence). The CDR3 has 15 residues. In nucleotides, the CDR3 is TGTGCCAGTAGTATTTCTAGCGGGAAAGCCTACGAGCAGTACTTC. It yields the protein CASSISSGKAYEQYF.

V is TRBV7-9 and J is TRBJ1-1; D may be TRBD1 (6 bases). CDR3 size: 13 residues. The germline CDR1 and CDR2 sequences are SEHNR and FQNEAQ (reference sequence). V was trimmed by 3 bases and J by 10 bases, leaving 15 bases between them. CDR3 sequence: CASSFRDTEAAFF. CDR3 DNA: TGTGCCAGCAGCTTCCGGGACACCGAGGCAGCTTTCTTT.

This clone was detected only once. The chain is built from TRBV5-4 and TRBJ1-1, with D maybe TRBD1 (6 bases). Germline CDR1 SGHNT, CDR2 YYREEE (reference sequence). The V end lost 4 bases, the J end lost 4 bases, and 8 bases lay between the germline ends. The CDR3 consists of 12 residues. This CDR3 reads CASSRGGTEAFF. In DNA, the CDR3 is TGTGCCAGCAGCCGAGGGGGCACTGAAGCTTTCTTT. The complete variable domain, with remaining parts taken from reference TRBV5-4 and TRBJ1-1, reads ETGVTQSPTHLIKTRGQQVTLRCSSQSGHNTVSWYQQALGQGPQFIFQYYREEENGRGNFPPRFSGLQFPNYSSELNVNALELDDSALYLCASSRGGTEAFFGQGTRLTVV.

This clone was seen more than once but under ten times. This sequence joins TRBV6-1 and TRBJ2-1; D is perhaps TRBD1 (5 bases). The CDR3 length is 12 residues. V was clipped by 8 bases and J by 8 bases, with 13 bases between them. Germline loops: CDR1 MNHNS, CDR2 SASEGT. CDR3 sequence: CASWVRGDEQFF. CDR3 sequence (DNA): TGTGCCAGCTGGGTTAGGGGTGATGAGCAGTTCTTC.

This clone was observed a handful of times. This sequence joins TRBV7-7 and TRBJ2-7; 7 nucleotides match TRBD2. From germline, CDR1 is SSHAT and CDR2 FNYEAQ (reference sequence). CDR3 length: 14 amino acids. With 5 bases clipped from V and 5 bases from J, the junction kept 9 bases outside the gene matches. CDR3 DNA sequence: TGTGCCAGCAGCGCCGGAAGTGGGGGGGACGAGCAGTACTTC. Amino acids: CASSAGSGGDEQYF.

This clone showed up just once. Its ends do not fully match the called genes, so a read error is possible. The J gene is TRBJ2-5, the V gene TRBV6-5, with 7 bases lining up with TRBD2. This CDR3 has 16 amino acids. The germline V gene has CDR1 MNHEY and CDR2 SVGAGI. The CDR3 reads CTSSWGTTGLQETQYF. The CDR3 coding sequence is TGTACCAGCAGTTGGGGGACTACAGGTTTACAAGAGACCCAGTACTTC.

Only one count was recorded for this clone. This chain connects TRBV5-1 to TRBJ2-5; 12 bases agree with TRBD2. The germline V gene has CDR1 SGHRS and CDR2 YFSETQ. J lost 4 bases, V lost 4 bases, and 8 bases had no gene match. This CDR3 has 16 residues. This CDR3 is CASSPQTSGSAETQYF. The CDR3 nucleotides read TGCGCCAGCAGCCCCCAGACTAGCGGGAGCGCAGAGACCCAGTACTTC.

The gene calls are TRBV5-3 and TRBJ1-4, with D perhaps TRBD1 (5 bases). TRBV5-3 is annotated as an ORF whose role is uncertain. V dropped 4 bases and J dropped 5 bases, with 12 bases sitting between them. The CDR3 totals 14 residues. The CDR3 here is CARSPLAGNEKLFF. CDR3 nucleotides: TGTGCCAGAAGCCCTCTGGCAGGGAATGAAAAACTGTTTTTT.

This clone was recorded once. The V and J genes are TRBV5-1 and TRBJ2-2; 7 nucleotides line up with TRBD2. The CDR3 spans 14 residues. Germline CDR1 reads SGHRS; CDR2 reads YFSETQ. J was trimmed by 0 bases and V by 9 bases; bases with no gene match: 5. This chain's CDR3 is CATTSGTNTGELFF. CDR3 sequence (DNA): TGCGCCACCACCAGCGGGACGAACACCGGGGAGCTGTTTTTT.

In its sample, this clone was seen a few times. The rearrangement joins TRBV9 to TRBJ2-7; 10 bases align to TRBD2. Losses at the gene ends were 3 bases for V and 6 bases for J; bases not matched to a gene: 9. The CDR3 contains 15 residues. Germline V gene data show CDR1 as SGDLS and CDR2 as YYNGEE. The CDR3 DNA follows: TGTGCCAGCAGCGGCCTAGCGGGAGATAGGGTCGAGCAGTACTTC. It specifies CASSGLAGDRVEQYF.

This chain uses TRBV5-4 with TRBJ2-2; 10 bases map to TRBD2. Germline values: CDR1 SGHNT, CDR2 YYREEE (reference sequence). Unmatched junction bases numbered 12, after V lost 6 bases and J lost 4 bases. CDR3 length equals 17 residues. The CDR3 DNA reads TGTGCCAGCATGTTTCCTAGCGGGAGTCAGAGCACCGGGGAGCTGTTTTTT. It codes for CASMFPSGSQSTGELFF.

This chain connects TRBV9 to TRBJ2-1, with 7 positions matching TRBD2. V shed 0 bases, J shed 0 bases, and the junction held 6 bases outside the gene matches. CDR3 size: 17 residues. The V gene's germline CDR1 is SGDLS and CDR2 YYNGEE. DNA of the CDR3: TGTGCCAGCAGCGTAGGGGGGGGGATGGGCTCCTACAATGAGCAGTTCTTC. Protein: CASSVGGGMGSYNEQFF.